This T cell receptor beta chain came from a study of memory CD4+ T cells and cytomegalovirus serostatus. About the study: Healthy Belgian adult donors included about nine CMV-positive and 24 CMV-negative people.

The CDR3 sequence is 15 residues long. Trimming took 5 bases from V and 5 from J; bases not matched to a gene: 12. Per germline, CDR1 GTSNPN and CDR2 SVGIG (reference sequence). Some clones are missing from TCRdb's copy, which holds only in-frame ones; the method was immunoSEQ multiplex PCR. The sample yields 35,000 to 50,000 clones, around 78% seen once. Single viable CD3+CD4+CD8-CD45RO+ cells were sorted as the memory CD4+ T cells. Total CD4+ T cells were enriched by CD4 positive selection. Worth noting for this clone: Its antigen is not identified.

Points from the study as a whole: Median bootstrapped AUC for CMV status was just under 0.97 originally, just under 0.93 US-trained.

V gene TRBV30 combines with J gene TRBJ2-3; TRBD2 matches 8 bases. The receptor was isolated from an adult in good health and CMV-seronegative. Sequencing was carried out using memory CD4+ T cells from blood. CDR3 bases: TGTGCCTGGGGCCGGGGGGGACTGGACAAAGATACGCAGTATTTT. Its protein is CAWGRGGLDKDTQYF.